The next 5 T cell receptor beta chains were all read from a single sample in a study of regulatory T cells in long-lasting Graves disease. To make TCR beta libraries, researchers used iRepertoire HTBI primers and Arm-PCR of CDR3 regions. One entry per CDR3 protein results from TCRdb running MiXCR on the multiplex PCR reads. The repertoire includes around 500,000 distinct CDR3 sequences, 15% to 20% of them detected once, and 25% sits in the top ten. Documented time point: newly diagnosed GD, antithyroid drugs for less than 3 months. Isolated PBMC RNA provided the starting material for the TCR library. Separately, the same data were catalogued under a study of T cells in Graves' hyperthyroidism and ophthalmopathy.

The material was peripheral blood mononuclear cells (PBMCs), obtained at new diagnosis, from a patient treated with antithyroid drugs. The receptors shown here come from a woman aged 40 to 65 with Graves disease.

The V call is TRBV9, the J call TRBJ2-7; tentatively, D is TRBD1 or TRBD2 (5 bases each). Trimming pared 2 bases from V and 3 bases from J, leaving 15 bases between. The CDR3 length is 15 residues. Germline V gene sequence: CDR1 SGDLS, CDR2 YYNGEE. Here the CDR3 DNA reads TGTGCCAGCAGCGTGTCAGTGGGGGTAATCTACGAGCAGTACTTC. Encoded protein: CASSVSVGVIYEQYF. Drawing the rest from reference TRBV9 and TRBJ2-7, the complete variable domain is DSGVTQTPKHLITATGQRVTLRCSPRSGDLSVYWYQQSLDQGLQFLIQYYNGEERAKGNILERFSAQQFPDLHSELNLSSLELGDSALYFCASSVSVGVIYEQYFGPGTRLTVT.

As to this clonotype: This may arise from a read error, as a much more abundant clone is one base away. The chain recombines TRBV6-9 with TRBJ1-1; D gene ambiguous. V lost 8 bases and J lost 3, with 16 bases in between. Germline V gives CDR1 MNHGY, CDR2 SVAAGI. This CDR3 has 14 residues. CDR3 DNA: TGTGCCAGCGGTTTAACCCCCACGGACACTGAAGCTTTCTTT. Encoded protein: CASGLTPTDTEAFF.

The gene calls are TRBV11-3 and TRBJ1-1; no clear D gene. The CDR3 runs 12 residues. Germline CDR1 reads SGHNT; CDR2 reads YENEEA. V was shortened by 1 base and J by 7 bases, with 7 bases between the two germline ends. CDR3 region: CASSLVRYEAFF. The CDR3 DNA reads TGTGCCAGCAGCTTAGTCAGATATGAAGCTTTCTTT.

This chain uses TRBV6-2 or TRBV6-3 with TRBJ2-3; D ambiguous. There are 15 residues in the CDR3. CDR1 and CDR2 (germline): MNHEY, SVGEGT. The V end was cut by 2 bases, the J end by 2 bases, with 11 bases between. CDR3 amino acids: CASSYRSGLTDTQYF. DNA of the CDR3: TGTGCCAGCAGTTACAGGTCGGGCCTCACAGATACGCAGTATTTT.

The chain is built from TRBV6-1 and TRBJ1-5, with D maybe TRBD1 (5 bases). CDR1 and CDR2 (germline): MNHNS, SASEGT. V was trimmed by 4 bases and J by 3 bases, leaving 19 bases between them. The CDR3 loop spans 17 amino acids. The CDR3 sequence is CASSALGGVASNQPQHF. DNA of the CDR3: TGTGCCAGCAGTGCCCTTGGGGGGGTAGCTTCCAATCAGCCCCAGCATTTT.